The 14 T cell receptor beta chains below come from one sample, sequenced in a study of T cells in Graves' hyperthyroidism and ophthalmopathy. Amplified TCR beta CDR3 regions came from RNA transcripts. Initially, a first-round RT-PCR of the TCR CDR3 employed the HTBI primer set. TCRdb ran MiXCR on the multiplex PCR reads and lists one entry per CDR3 protein. The data contain approximately 370,000 distinct CDR3 sequences, 17% of them singletons. Sequences were obtained from blood. The source is a woman aged 25 to 39 with Graves' hyperthyroidism that later progressed to Graves' ophthalmopathy.

Ten or more counts support this clonotype. The chain has TRBV19 and TRBJ1-5; D gene unclear. The CDR3 is 14 amino acids. The V and J ends lost 6 bases and 7 bases respectively, with 16 bases between them. Germline CDR1 reads LNHDA; CDR2 reads SQIVND (reference sequence). CDR3 loop: CASRSLKAGQPQHF. The CDR3, as DNA: TGTGCCAGTAGATCGCTTAAGGCAGGCCAGCCCCAGCATTTT. Supplemented by reference TRBV19 and TRBJ1-5, the full variable domain reads DGGITQSPKYLFRKEGQNVTLSCEQNLNHDAMYWYRQDPGQGLRLIYYSQIVNDFQKGDIAEGYSVSREKKESFPLTVTSAQKNPTAFYLCASRSLKAGQPQHFGDGTRLSIL.

This clonotype has more than one count but fewer than ten. This rearrangement joins TRBV9 to TRBJ2-2; 7 positions agree with TRBD2. V was pared by 0 bases and J by 0 bases, with 5 bases of the junction left unmatched. Germline CDR1 SGDLS, CDR2 YYNGEE. This CDR3 comprises 17 residues. DNA for the CDR3: TGTGCCAGCAGCGTAGCTAGAGCGGGAACGAACACCGGGGAGCTGTTTTTT. Protein sequence: CASSVARAGTNTGELFF.

At least ten counts were recorded for this clonotype. The rearrangement links TRBV18 to TRBJ2-1, with 7 nucleotides matching TRBD1. The length of the CDR3 is 18 residues. The germline V gene has CDR1 KGHSH and CDR2 LQKENI. V was clipped by 5 bases and J by 4 bases; unmatched bases: 17. CDR3 protein: CASSFSLTPGQKYNEQFF. CDR3 nucleotide sequence: TGTGCCAGCTCATTCAGTTTAACTCCGGGACAGAAGTACAATGAGCAGTTCTTC. Full variable domain (missing parts from reference TRBV18 and TRBJ2-1): NAGVMQNPRHLVRRRGQEARLRCSPMKGHSHVYWYRQLPEEGLKFMVYLQKENIIDESGMPKERFSAEFPKEGPSILRIQQVVRGDSAAYFCASSFSLTPGQKYNEQFFGPGTRLTVL.

This clonotype was picked up many times. The chain joins TRBV6-1 to TRBJ1-2, with TRBD1 as a possible D gene (6 bases). The CDR3 sequence is 14 residues long. CDR1 is MNHNS and CDR2 is SASEGT in the germline V gene. Trimming pared 8 bases from V and 4 bases from J, leaving 17 bases between. The CDR3 reads CASPPAGQLYGYTF. CDR3 nucleotides: TGTGCCAGCCCCCCAGCAGGACAGCTCTATGGCTACACCTTC.

There are many counts of this clonotype. The chain is built from TRBV19 and TRBJ2-1; D unclear. The CDR3 contains 15 residues. Germline values: CDR1 LNHDA, CDR2 SQIVND (reference sequence). V shed 4 bases and J shed 0 bases, with 10 bases lying between them. CDR3 coding DNA: TGTGCCAGTAGTAAGCTCCCCAGCTCCTACAATGAGCAGTTCTTC. Residues: CASSKLPSSYNEQFF.

Ten or more counts support this clonotype. The chain couples TRBV12-3 or TRBV12-4 to TRBJ2-1; TRBD2 matches 10 bases. The CDR3 spans 18 residues. J gave up 8 bases and V 5 bases, and 18 bases lay outside the gene matches. The DNA of the CDR3 is TGTGCCAGCAGTCCGCGAGGGGGAGCTAGCGGGAGTATCGATGAGCAGTTCTTC. Encoded protein: CASSPRGGASGSIDEQFF.

This clonotype was seen repeatedly, ten times or more. The chain combines TRBV6-2 or TRBV6-3 with TRBJ2-2; D is perhaps TRBD1 (6 bases). Trimming pared 6 bases from V and 1 base from J, leaving 12 bases between. Germline V CDR1 and CDR2: MNHEY, SVGEGT. CDR3 length: 15 amino acids. CDR3 loop: CASSGDIKNTGELFF. CDR3 sequence (DNA): TGTGCCAGCAGCGGGGACATAAAGAACACCGGGGAGCTGTTTTTT.

This clonotype has ten or more counts. The chain employs TRBV7-6 and TRBJ2-1; 10 bases are shared with TRBD2. Germline V gene data show CDR1 as SGHVS and CDR2 as FNYEAQ. J was trimmed by 8 bases and V by 5 bases; bases with no gene match: 15. The CDR3 covers 17 residues. For the CDR3, the DNA is TGTGCCAGCAGCATAGGAAGCCGCCCTAGCGGGAGCGATGAGCAGTTCTTC. Translating it yields CASSIGSRPSGSDEQFF.

This clonotype was detected many times. This CDR3 reads CASSFGASYAMNTEAFF. The CDR3 DNA sequence: TGTGCCAGCAGTTTCGGAGCCTCCTATGCCATGAACACTGAAGCTTTCTTT. The chain carries TRBV12-3 or TRBV12-4 and TRBJ1-1; D uncertain. The CDR3 sequence is 17 residues long. The V end lost 3 bases, the J end lost 0 bases, and 17 bases lay between the germline ends.

The chain employs TRBV5-1 and TRBJ2-7, with 8 bases aligning to TRBD2. Trimming took 4 bases from V and 1 from J; bases not matched to a gene: 13. Germline CDR1 and CDR2: SGHRS and YFSETQ. CDR3 size: 17 residues. CDR3 nucleotides: TGCGCCAGCAGCCGGGGGGGCCCGACCCTAAGATCCTACGAGCAGTACTTC. It translates to CASSRGGPTLRSYEQYF.

The table lists this clonotype with many counts. J is TRBJ2-5 and V is TRBV11-1; D is unclear. Germline values: CDR1 SGHAT, CDR2 FQDESV (reference sequence). Trimming shortened V by 4 bases and J by 5 bases, and 14 bases separated the two germline ends. The CDR3 sequence is 14 residues long. For the CDR3, the DNA is TGTGCCAGCAGCTCCGGATCGGCGCGGGAGACCCAGTACTTC. Protein: CASSSGSARETQYF.

This clonotype was found a few times. This chain uses TRBV7-2 with TRBJ2-7, with D unresolved. The CDR3 covers 15 residues. The germline CDR1 and CDR2 sequences are SGHTA and FQGNSA. V lost 1 base and J lost 4, with 14 bases in between. CDR3 sequence (DNA): TGTGCCAGCAGCTTAGGGGCAGGAATCGCTTACGAGCAGTACTTC. The encoded protein is CASSLGAGIAYEQYF.

Ten or more counts support this clonotype. This sequence joins TRBV27 and TRBJ1-1; tentatively, D is TRBD1 (5 bases). Between the trimmed V and J ends, which lost 2 bases and 1 base, there was a span of 14 bases. Germline CDR1 and CDR2: MNHEY and SMNVEV (reference sequence). The CDR3 contains 16 residues. The CDR3 spells CASSLGTRGGNTEAFF. The CDR3 DNA reads TGTGCCAGCAGTTTAGGGACTCGCGGGGGGAACACTGAAGCTTTCTTT.

This clonotype was recorded many times. The genes are TRBV28 and TRBJ2-4, with a weak D call TRBD2 (6 bases). Germline-derived CDR1 and CDR2 are MDHEN and SYDVKM. The CDR3 length is 18 residues. V was cut by 3 bases and J by 0 bases, with 18 bases left in between. The CDR3 here is CASSLSVGGELAKNIQYF. DNA of the CDR3: TGTGCCAGCAGTTTGTCGGTCGGGGGAGAGCTAGCCAAAAACATTCAGTACTTC.